Listed below are T cell receptor beta chains from one sample, sequenced in a study of shared clonotypes between healthy human individuals. TCRdb's copy holds only in-frame clones and misses some; the assay was immunoSEQ multiplex PCR. Seen here are approximately 98,000 clones, over 65% observed once, and the top ten hold 24%. The sample was memory CD8+ T cells sorted from blood. These receptors were taken from a woman in her thirties in good health. CDR3s include the opening cysteine and the closing phenylalanine or tryptophan. The D gene is left open where the match is weak. Rows may omit the clone size; those that give it use once, few, many or a size class.

CDR3 DNA	CDR3 protein	D gene	clone size	V gene	J gene
TGTGCCAGTAGCCCGACAGGGTTGAGCAATCAGCCCCAGCATTTT	CASSPTGLSNQPQHF	TRBD1	.	TRBV19	TRBJ1-5
TGTGCCACCAGCAGTACACAGGGGAGGGGGGAGCAGTACTTC	CATSSTQGRGEQYF	.	many	TRBV15	TRBJ2-7
TGTGCCAGCAGTGGCCCGATCGCCTTCGACGAGCAGTACTTC	CASSGPIAFDEQYF	.	.	TRBV2	TRBJ2-7
TGTGCCAGTAGTCCCCAGGGACTCCCGAACACCGGGGAGCTGTTTTTT	CASSPQGLPNTGELFF	.	.	TRBV19	TRBJ2-2
TGTGCCAGCATCCCCGGGGCGGGTTACACCTACGAGCAGTACTTC	CASIPGAGYTYEQYF	.	.	TRBV7-9	TRBJ2-7
TGTGCCAGCAGCTTAGTAGCGGGAGTCAGTGATGAGCAGTTCTTC	CASSLVAGVSDEQFF	TRBD2	.	TRBV11-2	TRBJ2-1
TGCAGCGTTGGCGGGCTAACCTACAATGAGCAGTTCTTC	CSVGGLTYNEQFF	.	once	TRBV29-1	TRBJ2-1
TGTGCCAGCAGCCATACCGGGACTAGCGGGAGGGAGCAGTACTTC	CASSHTGTSGREQYF	TRBD2	.	TRBV7-8	TRBJ2-7
TGTGCCAGCAGCGTGAGTGGGAGTACGCAGTATTTT	CASSVSGSTQYF	.	.	TRBV9	TRBJ2-3
TGTGCCAGCAGCCTGTCAACAGGGAATAGCAATCAGCCCCAGCATTTT	CASSLSTGNSNQPQHF	.	.	TRBV16	TRBJ1-5
TGTGCCTGGAGTGGGAGAAGGGGTAAACAGTCTGGGGAGTATTACAATGAGCAGTTCTTC	CAWSGRRGKQSGEYYNEQFF	.	once	TRBV30	TRBJ2-1
TGTGCCAGCAGCCTGTTCGGGAGTATCCACGAGCAGTACTTC	CASSLFGSIHEQYF	.	.	TRBV6-5	TRBJ2-7
TGTGCCAGTAGTATCCTGGACCTCGGCTCTGGGGCCAACGTCCTGACTTTC	CASSILDLGSGANVLTF	.	few	TRBV19	TRBJ2-6
TGTGCCAGCAGCTTGAGTGGCTCTGGAAACACCATATATTTT	CASSLSGSGNTIYF	.	many	TRBV11-2	TRBJ1-3
TGTGCCAGCAGTTATCAACTGGGGGCGCGTATTGCTTTCTTT	CASSYQLGARIAFF	.	.	TRBV28	TRBJ1-1
TGTGCCAGCAGCTCTAGCGGGCCTTACGAGCAGTACTTC	CASSSSGPYEQYF	TRBD2	.	TRBV11-2	TRBJ2-7
TGTGCCAGCAGCCCAGGGGCGAGCTATGGCTACACCTTC	CASSPGASYGYTF	.	.	TRBV27	TRBJ1-2
TGCAGCGTTGAAGATCAATCCATGCCTGGATATGGCTACACCTTC	CSVEDQSMPGYGYTF	.	.	TRBV29-1	TRBJ1-2
TGTGCCAGCAGCCAGGCCCCTGGCAGGTTAGGCGCTGAAGCTTTCTTT	CASSQAPGRLGAEAFF	.	.	TRBV13	TRBJ1-1
TGCACCAGCAGCCAGCAAATCAGGGCTAGCTCCTACGAGCAGTACTTC	CTSSQQIRASSYEQYF	.	.	TRBV1	TRBJ2-7
TGTGCCAGCAGTGACTCTAGCGGGAGCTCCTACGAGCAGTACTTC	CASSDSSGSSYEQYF	TRBD2	many	TRBV6-4	TRBJ2-7
TGCGCCAGCAGCTCGGACAGGGGGCTAGTTCGGGGTGAAGCTTTCTTT	CASSSDRGLVRGEAFF	TRBD1	.	TRBV5-1	TRBJ1-1
TGTGCCAGCAGCCAGAAAGGGGGCAATCAGCCCCAGCATTTT	CASSQKGGNQPQHF	.	few	TRBV4-2	TRBJ1-5
TGCGCCAGCAGCTTCTACACTCAGGGAAAACTGTTTTTT	CASSFYTQGKLFF	.	few	TRBV5-1	TRBJ1-4
TGTGCCAGCAGCAAGACTAGCGGGAGGGCCAGGGTCCATGAGCAGTTCTTC	CASSKTSGRARVHEQFF	.	.	TRBV21-1	TRBJ2-1